The clone carrying this T cell receptor (beta chain) was seen repeatedly, ten times or more. The antigen remains undetermined. To make TCR beta libraries, researchers used iRepertoire HTBI primers and Arm-PCR of CDR3 regions. Per the original data handling: From all samples, identification returned some 13 TRBJ and approximately 62 TRBV segments. TCRdb reprocessed the multiplex PCR reads via MiXCR and lists one record per CDR3 protein. The authors' filters were not applied to this entry. The sample comprises about 420,000 distinct CDR3 sequences, roughly 15% of which are singletons, and about a quarter rests with the top ten. This sample was taken from a study of regulatory T cells in long-lasting Graves disease. As for time point: newly diagnosed GD, antithyroid drugs for less than 3 months. From PBMCs, RNA was extracted and then used to make the TCR library. Findings and limits, study-wide: Segments TRBV28, TRBJ1-2 and TRBJ2-5 showed preferential usage in persistent disease.

The V gene's germline CDR1 is SGHTA and CDR2 FQGNSA. The CDR3 totals 15 residues. V lost 3 bases and J 7 bases, leaving 18 bases between the germline ends. This sample also appeared in a second study, on T cells in Graves' hyperthyroidism and ophthalmopathy. That report notes: Hyperthyroidism had been newly diagnosed in patients aged 18 to 65, and its duration was under 2 months. Carried out on the TCR CDR3, a first-round RT-PCR used the HTBI primer set.

The sequences come from peripheral blood mononuclear cells (PBMCs), collected at new diagnosis, from a patient treated with antithyroid drugs. The chain has TRBV7-2 and TRBJ2-5; possibly TRBD1 for D (7 bases). This TCR was recovered from a woman younger than 30 with Graves disease. CDR3 sequence reads: CASSFQGGYSGTQYF. In nucleotides, the CDR3 is TGTGCCAGCAGCTTCCAGGGGGGCTACTCAGGGACCCAGTACTTC.